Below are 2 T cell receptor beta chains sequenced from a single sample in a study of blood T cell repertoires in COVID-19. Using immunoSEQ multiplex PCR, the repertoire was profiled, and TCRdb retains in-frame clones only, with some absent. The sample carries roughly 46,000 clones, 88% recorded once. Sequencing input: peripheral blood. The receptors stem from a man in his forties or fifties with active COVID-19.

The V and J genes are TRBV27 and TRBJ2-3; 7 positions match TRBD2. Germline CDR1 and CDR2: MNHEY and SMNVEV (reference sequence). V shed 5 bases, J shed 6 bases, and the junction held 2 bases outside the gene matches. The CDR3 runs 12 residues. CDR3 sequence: CASSLGRDTQYF. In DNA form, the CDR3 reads TGTGCCAGCAGTCTCGGGAGGGATACGCAGTATTTT.

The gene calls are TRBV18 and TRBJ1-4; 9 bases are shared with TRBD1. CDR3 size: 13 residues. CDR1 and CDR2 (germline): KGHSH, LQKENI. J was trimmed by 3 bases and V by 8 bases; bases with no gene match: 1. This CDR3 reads CASRDRANEKLFF. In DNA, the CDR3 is TGTGCCAGCCGGGACAGGGCTAATGAAAAACTGTTTTTT. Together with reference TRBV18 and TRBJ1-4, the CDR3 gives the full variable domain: NAGVMQNPRHLVRRRGQEARLRCSPMKGHSHVYWYRQLPEEGLKFMVYLQKENIIDESGMPKERFSAEFPKEGPSILRIQQVVRGDSAAYFCASRDRANEKLFFGSGTQLSVL.